These 14 T cell receptor beta chains were all obtained from the same sample, sequenced in a study of T cell repertoires in ileal Crohn's disease. Profiling relied on immunoSEQ multiplex PCR, and the TCRdb table lists in-frame clones only, not all of them. The sample has more than 5,500 clones; more than 70% are singletons. The sequencing sample was made of ileal tissue. Source of these receptors: an adult with Crohn's disease.

This clone showed up just a few times. The chain uses TRBV29-1 and TRBJ1-4; 8 bases map to TRBD1. The V gene's germline CDR1 is SQVTM and CDR2 ANQGSEA. The CDR3 covers 19 residues. V was pared by 5 bases and J by 0 bases, with 17 bases of the junction left unmatched. The DNA of the CDR3 is TGCAGCGTTTTGGGCGGACAGGGAAGTAACTTGGCAACTAATGAAAAACTGTTTTTT. It translates to CSVLGGQGSNLATNEKLFF.

The V and J genes are TRBV5-4 and TRBJ1-5; D gene unclear. The CDR3 totals 14 residues. The V end lost 1 base, the J end lost 5 bases, and 10 bases lay between the germline ends. Germline loops: CDR1 SGHNT, CDR2 YYREEE (reference sequence). CDR3 region: CASSLRTADQPQHF. CDR3 nucleotide sequence: TGTGCCAGCAGCTTGAGAACAGCCGATCAGCCCCAGCATTTT.

The rearrangement uses TRBV14 and TRBJ2-7; no definite D call. CDR1 SGHDN and CDR2 FVKESK come from the germline V gene. V shed 4 bases and J shed 0 bases, with 4 bases lying between them. The CDR3 is 12 residues long. CDR3 DNA: TGTGCCAGCAGCCGGAGCTCCTACGAGCAGTACTTC. Its translation: CASSRSSYEQYF.

About this clone: The germline gene is not matched at one end of the junction; a read error may be the cause. The J gene is TRBJ2-7, the V gene TRBV7-9; 8 bases line up with TRBD1. The CDR3 is 16 amino acids. From germline, CDR1 is SEHNR and CDR2 FQNEAQ (reference sequence). DNA for the CDR3: TGTGCCAGCAGCCGAGTGGGTTCAGGGGGCTCCAACGAGCAGTACTTC. Translating gives CASSRVGSGGSNEQYF.

The chain combines TRBV7-6 with TRBJ2-5; TRBD1 aligns across 10 bases. The better agreement between TRBJ2-7 and the DNA end casts doubt on the J call. The germline CDR1 and CDR2 sequences are SGHVS and FNYEAQ. This CDR3 comprises 16 residues. Written as DNA, the CDR3 is TGTGCCAGCAGCCCAGCTGGTTGGGGACAGGGGTACGAGCAGTACTTC. Protein sequence: CASSPAGWGQGYEQYF.

This sequence joins TRBV27 and TRBJ2-7, with TRBD1 matching over 10 bases. CDR1 and CDR2 from the germline V gene are MNHEY and SMNVEV (reference sequence). The J segment lost 0 bases and the V segment lost 6 bases, leaving 5 bases of the junction unmatched. This CDR3 spans 15 amino acids. CDR3 sequence (DNA): TGTGCCAGCAGGGTTAGACAGGGGGCCTCCTACGAGCAGTACTTC. Its translation is CASRVRQGASYEQYF.

V gene TRBV7-9 combines with J gene TRBJ1-1; D is possibly TRBD1 (5 bases). The CDR3 contains 15 residues. Germline V lookup: CDR1 SEHNR, CDR2 FQNEAQ (reference sequence). The germline V and J ends were trimmed by 4 bases and 4 bases, with 16 bases remaining between them. CDR3 nucleotide sequence: TGTGCCAGCAGCTACCTGGGGGGGGAGGCCACTGAAGCTTTCTTT. This gives the protein CASSYLGGEATEAFF. The full variable domain, with the rest looked up from reference TRBV7-9 and TRBJ1-1, is DTGVSQNPRHKITKRGQNVTFRCDPISEHNRLYWYRQTLGQGPEFLTYFQNEAQLEKSRLLSDRFSAERPKGSFSTLEIQRTEQGDSAMYLCASSYLGGEATEAFFGQGTRLTVV.

This clone was recorded a few times. V usage is TRBV7-3 and J usage is TRBJ2-7; 7 bases line up with TRBD1. The CDR3 loop spans 13 amino acids. The junction had 1 base not matched to a gene; V was cut back by 0 bases and J by 5 bases. Germline V gene lookup returns CDR1 SGHTA and CDR2 FQGTGA. The CDR3 here is CASSLTGGNEQYF. The CDR3 region has the DNA TGTGCCAGCAGCTTAACAGGGGGCAACGAGCAGTACTTC.

V gene TRBV28 combines with J gene TRBJ2-6; weak D call: TRBD1 (5 bases). Deletions cut 7 bases from V and 1 base from J, with 8 bases between. The length of the CDR3 is 14 residues. In germline, CDR1 is MDHEN, CDR2 SYDVKM. CDR3 region: CASNRQSGANVLTF. The CDR3 DNA is TGTGCCAGCAACCGACAGTCTGGGGCCAACGTCCTGACTTTC. Full variable domain (remainder filled in from reference TRBV28 and TRBJ2-6): DVKVTQSSRYLVKRTGEKVFLECVQDMDHENMFWYRQDPGLGLRLIYFSYDVKMKEKGDIPEGYSVSREKKERFSLILESASTNQTSMYLCASNRQSGANVLTFGAGSRLTVL.

This clone was seen just once. The V and J genes are TRBV15 and TRBJ2-7; tentatively, D is TRBD2 (5 bases). Trimming cost V 3 bases and J 5 bases, with 17 bases left between them. The germline CDR1 and CDR2 sequences are LNHNV and YYDKDF (reference sequence). The CDR3 loop spans 15 amino acids. The CDR3 here is CATSRRRAPGDEQYF. The CDR3 region has the DNA TGTGCCACCAGCAGGCGACGGGCCCCCGGGGACGAGCAGTACTTC.

This chain uses TRBV19 with TRBJ2-7, with 7 bases matching TRBD2. The ends lost 3 bases at V and 4 bases at J; junction bases unmatched: 3. This CDR3 region has 13 residues. The germline V gene has CDR1 LNHDA and CDR2 SQIVND (reference sequence). The CDR3 protein is CASSIGGSYEQYF. The CDR3 DNA sequence: TGTGCCAGTAGTATTGGCGGGAGTTACGAGCAGTACTTC.

The J gene is TRBJ1-2, the V gene TRBV6-5, with a possible D match to TRBD1 (5 bases). The CDR3 totals 16 residues. Germline assignment: CDR1 MNHEY and CDR2 SVGAGI. V was trimmed by 0 bases and J by 4 bases, leaving 15 bases between them. CDR3 DNA: TGTGCCAGCAGTTACTCCCAGGGTCTAAGGGTCTATGGCTACACCTTC. The encoded protein is CASSYSQGLRVYGYTF.

V gene TRBV18 combines with J gene TRBJ2-5; D is possibly TRBD1 (5 bases). Deletions cut 3 bases from V and 2 bases from J, with 7 bases between. This CDR3 comprises 13 residues. CDR1 is KGHSH and CDR2 is LQKENI in the germline V gene. The chain's CDR3 is CASSPTEQETQYF. In nucleotides, the CDR3 is TGTGCCAGCTCACCGACAGAACAAGAGACCCAGTACTTC.

This chain links TRBV6-6 with TRBJ2-1; TRBD1 matches 7 bases. Germline lookup yields CDR1 MNHNY and CDR2 SVGAGI (reference sequence). V gave up 5 bases and J gave up 5 bases; unmatched junction bases: 6. This CDR3 has 14 residues. CDR3 nucleotide sequence: TGTGCCAGCAGTCGACAGGGTAATGACAATGAGCAGTTCTTC. Encoded protein: CASSRQGNDNEQFF.